The clone carrying this T cell receptor (beta chain) was detected a few times. Antigen specificity is unknown. The length of the CDR3 is 14 residues. Trimming removed 6 bases from V and 7 bases from J, with 15 bases in between. Germline assignment: CDR1 SGHAT and CDR2 FQNNGV. During the collection period, no donor immune events like infections were recorded. Data came from immunoSEQ multiplex PCR; TCRdb stores just in-frame clones and leaves some out. The sample consists of some 130,000 clones, around nine tenths of them appearing once. This sample is part of a study of identifying expanded T cells in peripheral blood. Regarding the study as a whole: Technical replicates showed 0.9 to 1.5 changed clones; approximately 2 weeks roughly 18; four weeks 19. Across healthy donors, higher total template counts meant significantly greater approximately 2-week count variance.

The receptor comes from a person aged 18 to 75 in good health. This rearrangement joins TRBV11-2 to TRBJ2-2; D gene uncertain. The sample comprised blood. CDR3 coding DNA: TGTGCCAGCAGTAACCAACCCGGCATCGGGGAGCTGTTTTTT. Protein: CASSNQPGIGELFF.